These 18 T cell receptor beta chains originate from one sample sequenced in a study of blood T cell repertoires in COVID-19. TCRdb keeps only in-frame clones here, not all; method: immunoSEQ multiplex PCR. The table includes some 190,000 clones, 84% detected once. The sequenced material came from PBMCs or T cells enriched from blood (not recorded which). Receptors were obtained from a woman aged 25 to 39 who had been exposed to COVID-19.

The V gene is TRBV2, the J gene TRBJ2-7, with 11 bases fitting TRBD2. J gave up 3 bases and V 11 bases, and 6 bases lay outside the gene matches. Germline V gene sequence: CDR1 SNHLY, CDR2 FYNNEI. The length of the CDR3 is 13 residues. CDR3 DNA: TGTGCCGGAAAAGGGACTAGCGGCTACGAGCAGTACTTC. Amino acid sequence: CAGKGTSGYEQYF.

V gene TRBV5-6 combines with J gene TRBJ1-1; D uncertain. Trimming removed 1 base at V and 6 bases at J, with 10 bases between. The CDR3 consists of 13 residues. CDR1 is SGHDT and CDR2 is YYEEEE in the germline V gene. CDR3 in amino acids: CASSLPPSAEAFF. CDR3 coding DNA: TGTGCCAGCAGCTTGCCACCCTCGGCTGAAGCTTTCTTT.

The chain has TRBV27 and TRBJ2-3; TRBD2 matches 13 bases. The germline gives CDR1 MNHEY, CDR2 SMNVEV (reference sequence). The trim removed 5 bases at V and 1 base at J, leaving 12 bases unmatched. The CDR3 is 19 amino acids. CDR3 sequence (DNA): TGTGCCAGCAGTCGACGGACTAGCGGGGGAACGTACGGCACAGATACGCAGTATTTT. As protein: CASSRRTSGGTYGTDTQYF.

This chain uses TRBV2 with TRBJ1-1; D is ambiguous. Germline V gene sequence: CDR1 SNHLY, CDR2 FYNNEI. This CDR3 is built from 14 residues. Deletions cut 4 bases from V and 0 bases from J, with 9 bases between. The CDR3 DNA is TGTGCCAGCAGTGGGCAGATCATGAACACTGAAGCTTTCTTT. Translating it yields CASSGQIMNTEAFF.

This clone was seen a handful of times. The chain recombines TRBV29-1 with TRBJ1-2; D is unclear. Per germline, CDR1 SQVTM and CDR2 ANQGSEA. CDR3 length: 14 amino acids. Trimming took 0 bases from V and 8 from J, leaving 16 bases between them. The CDR3 DNA follows: TGCAGCGTTGAAGATCTGAGCGGGGTGCTAGGCTACACCTTC. Its protein is CSVEDLSGVLGYTF.

The V gene is TRBV5-1, the J gene TRBJ2-7; D not certain. V gave up 4 bases and J gave up 0 bases, with 8 bases separating them. This CDR3 has 13 amino acids. CDR1 and CDR2 from the germline V gene are SGHRS and YFSETQ. Here the CDR3 DNA reads TGCGCCAGCAGCGTTGGTAGCTCCTACGAGCAGTACTTC. The encoded protein is CASSVGSSYEQYF.

The J gene is TRBJ2-7, the V gene TRBV27; the D gene is possibly TRBD1 (5 bases). Trimming removed 6 bases at V and 0 bases at J, with 9 bases between. Per germline, CDR1 MNHEY and CDR2 SMNVEV (reference sequence). The CDR3 is 13 residues long. In nucleotides, the CDR3 is TGTGCCAGCAGAACAGGTTACTCCTACGAGCAGTACTTC. It specifies CASRTGYSYEQYF.

The chain is built from TRBV27 and TRBJ1-5; D is ambiguous. CDR1 is MNHEY and CDR2 is SMNVEV in the germline V gene (reference sequence). V was trimmed by 2 bases and J by 6 bases, leaving 14 bases between them. This CDR3 spans 15 amino acids. The DNA for the CDR3 is TGTGCCAGCAGTTTAAGTCCGGGAGGAACTCAGCCCCAGCATTTT. Its translation is CASSLSPGGTQPQHF.

The genes are TRBV18 and TRBJ1-2; D gene unclear. From germline, CDR1 is KGHSH and CDR2 LQKENI. The CDR3 totals 14 residues. Trimming took off 2 bases at V and 1 base at J, with 8 bases between the two ends. For the CDR3, the DNA is TGTGCCAGCTCACCAGAACAGATTAACTATGGCTACACCTTC. Translating it yields CASSPEQINYGYTF.

This clone was seen just once. The chain joins TRBV3-1 (or the pseudogene TRBV3-2) to TRBJ1-6, with D unresolved. The length of the CDR3 is 15 residues. Germline CDR1 LGHDT, CDR2 YNNKEL (reference sequence). Trimming removed 1 base at V and 10 bases at J, with 14 bases between. The CDR3 DNA reads TGTGCCAGCAGCCAAGTGCCGGGTTTTGGGTCACCCCTCCACTTT. This translates into CASSQVPGFGSPLHF.

This chain uses TRBV14 with TRBJ1-4; possibly TRBD1 for D (6 bases). V was trimmed by 4 bases and J by 8 bases, leaving 8 bases between them. This CDR3 has 12 amino acids. Germline V gene lookup returns CDR1 SGHDN and CDR2 FVKESK. In nucleotides, the CDR3 is TGTGCCAGCAGCCGGACAGCGGAAAAACTGTTTTTT. It specifies CASSRTAEKLFF. The complete variable domain, with remaining parts taken from reference TRBV14 and TRBJ1-4, reads EAGVTQFPSHSVIEKGQTVTLRCDPISGHDNLYWYRRVMGKEIKFLLHFVKESKQDESGMPNNRFLAERTGGTYSTLKVQPAELEDSGVYFCASSRTAEKLFFGSGTQLSVL.

Remarks on this clone: This same CDR3 is encoded by further DNA sequences in the sample. CDR3 nucleotide sequence: TGTGCCAGCAGTTACTCGGGCAGGGACTATGGCTACACCTTC. Translating it yields CASSYSGRDYGYTF. The chain is built from TRBV6-5 and TRBJ1-2; a weak D match, TRBD1 (5 bases). There are 14 residues in the CDR3. Germline CDR1 reads MNHEY; CDR2 reads SVGAGI. The V and J ends lost 0 bases and 3 bases respectively, with 8 bases between them.

The chain links TRBV15 to TRBJ2-3, with 12 bases identical to TRBD2. Germline trimming cut 1 base from V and 3 bases from J; bases unmatched to any gene: 11. From germline, CDR1 is LNHNV and CDR2 YYDKDF (reference sequence). The CDR3 length is 19 residues. The CDR3 reads CATSRGRASGGEGTDTQYF. The CDR3, as DNA: TGTGCCACCAGCAGAGGCCGGGCTAGCGGGGGGGAAGGGACAGATACGCAGTATTTT.

The chain recombines TRBV11-3 with TRBJ2-1; 9 positions match TRBD2. The CDR3 runs to 15 residues. Trimming at V came to 1 base and at J to 6 bases, leaving 4 bases not matched to a gene. Germline-derived CDR1 and CDR2 are SGHNT and YENEEA. The CDR3 loop reads CASSLASSGANEQFF. The CDR3 bases are TGTGCCAGCAGCTTAGCCTCTAGCGGGGCCAATGAGCAGTTCTTC.

The rearrangement links TRBV6-4 to TRBJ2-1, with 9 bases lining up with TRBD1. J gave up 0 bases and V 5 bases, and 8 bases lay outside the gene matches. Germline values: CDR1 MRHNA, CDR2 SNTAGT. The CDR3 runs 17 residues. CDR3 bases: TGTGCCAGCAGTAAATCCGGGACAGGGAGCTCCTACAATGAGCAGTTCTTC. It is translated as CASSKSGTGSSYNEQFF.

V is TRBV7-3 and J is TRBJ2-1, with 10 bases fitting TRBD1. There are 13 residues in the CDR3. Germline V CDR1 and CDR2: SGHTA, FQGTGA. The V and J ends lost 8 bases and 6 bases, in that order; junction bases with no gene match: 4. This chain's CDR3 is CASRDRGSNEQFF. The CDR3 nucleotides read TGTGCCAGCCGGGACAGGGGATCCAATGAGCAGTTCTTC.

The J gene is TRBJ2-1, the V gene TRBV5-4, with 7 bases matching TRBD1. Germline V gene sequence: CDR1 SGHNT, CDR2 YYREEE (reference sequence). The trim removed 4 bases at V and 5 bases at J, leaving 12 bases unmatched. This CDR3 is 16 amino acids long. CDR3: CASSVPGGPSDNEQFF. Here the CDR3 DNA reads TGTGCCAGCAGCGTACCAGGGGGTCCCTCTGACAATGAGCAGTTCTTC.

The chain links TRBV5-1 to TRBJ2-7, with 8 bases lining up with TRBD2. The length of the CDR3 is 15 residues. J was trimmed by 2 bases and V by 1 base; bases with no gene match: 5. CDR1 SGHRS and CDR2 YFSETQ come from the germline V gene. The CDR3 loop is CASSLSAGGTYEQYF. The CDR3 DNA is TGCGCCAGCAGCTTGAGCGCGGGGGGAACCTACGAGCAGTACTTC.